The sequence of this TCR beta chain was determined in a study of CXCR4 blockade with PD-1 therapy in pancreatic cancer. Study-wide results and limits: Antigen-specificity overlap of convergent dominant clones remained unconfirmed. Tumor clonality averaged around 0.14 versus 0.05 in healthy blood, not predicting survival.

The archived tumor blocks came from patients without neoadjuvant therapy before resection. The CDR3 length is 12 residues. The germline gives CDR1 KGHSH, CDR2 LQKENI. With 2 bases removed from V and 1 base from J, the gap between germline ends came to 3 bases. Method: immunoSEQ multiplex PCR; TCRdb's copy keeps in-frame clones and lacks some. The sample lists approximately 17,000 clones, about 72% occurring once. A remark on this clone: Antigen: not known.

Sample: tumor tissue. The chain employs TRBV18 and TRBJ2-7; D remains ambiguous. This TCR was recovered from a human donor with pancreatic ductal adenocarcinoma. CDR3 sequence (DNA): TGTGCCAGCTCACCAGAATCCTACGAGCAGTACTTC. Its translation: CASSPESYEQYF.